The sequence of this TCR beta chain was determined in a study of blood T cell repertoires in COVID-19. Study overall: Specimens from acute and convalescent COVID-19 originated in the United States, Italy and Spain. Sources were T cells, B-cell-depleted T cells, or PBMCs; the material itself was cDNA or gDNA.

This clone was recorded a few times. In the study's own analysis: Using reference gene primer amplification, nucleated cell counts were estimated. Here immunoSEQ multiplex PCR was the method, and the copy in TCRdb shows in-frame clones only, minus some. Clone size and V and J calls were adopted from that table, with D and trimming inferred from the DNA. The data contain roughly 280,000 clones, around 78% of them singletons. The germline CDR1 and CDR2 sequences are WNHNN and SYGVQD (reference sequence). This CDR3 spans 16 amino acids. V gave up 9 bases and J gave up 3 bases, with 24 bases separating them.

V and J are TRBV10-1 and TRBJ2-7; tentatively, D is TRBD1 (6 bases). Sequencing was performed on peripheral blood. The clonotype originates from a man aged 60-69 years who had recovered from COVID-19. The CDR3 DNA reads TGCGCCAGACCGGGACCGAAAACATTGGGACACTACGAGCAGTACTTC. This encodes CARPGPKTLGHYEQYF.